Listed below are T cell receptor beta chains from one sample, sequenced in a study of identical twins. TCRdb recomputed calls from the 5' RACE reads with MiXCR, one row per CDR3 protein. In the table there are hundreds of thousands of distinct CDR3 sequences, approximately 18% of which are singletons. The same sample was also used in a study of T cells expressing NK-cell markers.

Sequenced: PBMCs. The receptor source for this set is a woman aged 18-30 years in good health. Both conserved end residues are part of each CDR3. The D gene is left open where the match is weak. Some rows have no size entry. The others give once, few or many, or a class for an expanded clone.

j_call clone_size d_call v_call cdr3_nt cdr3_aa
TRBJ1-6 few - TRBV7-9 TGTGCCAGCAGCCTTTCCCGGGCCGGGGGGAATTCACCCCTCCACTTT CASSLSRAGGNSPLHF
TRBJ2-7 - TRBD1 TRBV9 TGTGCCAGCAGTGAAACCGGGACAGGGATCTACGAGCAGTACTTC CASSETGTGIYEQYF
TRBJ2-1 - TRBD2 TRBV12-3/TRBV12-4 TGTGCCAGCACAAAGAGGACTAGATCGATTGAGCAGTTCTTC CASTKRTRSIEQFF
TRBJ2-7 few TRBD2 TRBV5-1 TGCGCCAGCAGTCCGAGCGGGAGGAGCGAGCAGTACTTC CASSPSGRSEQYF
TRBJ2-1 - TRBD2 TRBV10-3 TGTGCCATCAGTGGGGGCGGGGGGGACTACAATGAGCAGTTCTTC CAISGGGGDYNEQFF
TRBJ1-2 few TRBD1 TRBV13 TGTGCCAGCAGCTACAGGACAGGGCTCACCTTC CASSYRTGLTF
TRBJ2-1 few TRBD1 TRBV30 TGTGCCTGGAACAGGGGACCCTACAATGAGCAGTTCTTC CAWNRGPYNEQFF
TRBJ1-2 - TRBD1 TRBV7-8 TGTGCCAGCAGCTTACTCCGTGGGACAGGTCGGGGGGACGACACCTTC CASSLLRGTGRGDDTF
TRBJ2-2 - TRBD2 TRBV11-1 TGTGCCAGCAGCTCCTGGGCCAGGCGGGGGTTTCGCACCGGGGAGCTGTTTTTT CASSSWARRGFRTGELFF
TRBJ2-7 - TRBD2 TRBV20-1 TGCAGTGCTAGAGACGCCCTAGCGGGACCTTACGAGCAGTACTTC CSARDALAGPYEQYF
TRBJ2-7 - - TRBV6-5 TGTGCCAGCAGGGACTATTACTACGAGCAGTACTTC CASRDYYYEQYF
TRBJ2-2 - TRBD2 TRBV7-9 TGTGCCAGCAGCCCCCGGACTAGCGGCAAAGGGGAGCTGTTTTTT CASSPRTSGKGELFF
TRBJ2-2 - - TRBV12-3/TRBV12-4 TGTGCCAGCACTTCGTCCGAGGCCGGGGAGCTGTTTTTT CASTSSEAGELFF
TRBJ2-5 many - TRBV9 TGTGCCAGCAGCGTAAGGGAGACCCAGTACTTC CASSVRETQYF
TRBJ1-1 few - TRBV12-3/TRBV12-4 TGTGCCAGCAGGTCACGGGCCGTTACTGAAGCTTTCTTT CASRSRAVTEAFF
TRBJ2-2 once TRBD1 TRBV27 TGTGCCAGCAGAGCAGGACAGGGACGCACCGGGGAGCTGTTTTTT CASRAGQGRTGELFF
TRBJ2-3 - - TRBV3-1 TGTGCCAGCAGCCAAGTTCTGGACGGGAGCCCAGATACGCAGTATTTT CASSQVLDGSPDTQYF
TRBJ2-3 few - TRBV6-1 TGTGCCAGCAGTCCTGGGCTGACAGGAGGCACAGATACGCAGTATTTT CASSPGLTGGTDTQYF
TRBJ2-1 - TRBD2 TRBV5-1 TGCGCCAGCAGCTCGGGAGGGCCGAGTGAGCAGTTCTTC CASSSGGPSEQFF
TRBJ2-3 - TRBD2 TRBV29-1 TGCAGCGGGGGTTGGAAGGAGCTGGGGACTAGCGGCACAGATACGCAGTATTTT CSGGWKELGTSGTDTQYF
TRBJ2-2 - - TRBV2 TGTGCCAGCAGATACCGGGAGCTGTTTTTT CASRYRELFF
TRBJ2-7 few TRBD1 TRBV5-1 TGCGCCAGCAGCCCAATTCCAGGGGGCCGAAACGAGCAGTACTTC CASSPIPGGRNEQYF